What follows is one TCR beta chain and its context. Its antigen is unidentified. Vbeta (60) and Jbeta (13) primers were used in the PCR. Sequenced by immunoSEQ multiplex PCR; TCRdb stores in-frame clones only, minus some. The data show about 120,000 clones, approximately 78% seen once. Germline CDR1 SGHAT, CDR2 FQNNGV. This CDR3 spans 15 amino acids. J was trimmed by 7 bases and V by 0 bases; bases with no gene match: 6. This sample is drawn from a study of cytomegalovirus exposure and HLA in healthy donors. Study observations and caveats: Presence/absence analyses rested on an assumption that sequencing depth was roughly uniform across donors. Reports indicate that TCR beta sequences accurately predicted the HLA-A and HLA-B alleles of most subjects. When the data were analyzed later, several of the most significant clusters appeared to be linked to common viral pathogens. One cluster of highly shared sequence variants probably arose as a sequencing artifact.

The origin of this receptor is a woman in her thirties in good health and CMV-seropositive. Sequencing input: PBMCs. The gene calls are TRBV11-2 and TRBJ2-5; 9 bases fit TRBD1. The CDR3 DNA reads as TGTGCCAGCAGCTTAGATTGGGACAGGGCGGGGACCCAGTACTTC. This gives the protein CASSLDWDRAGTQYF.